This is a list of T cell receptor beta chains from one sample in a study of vaccination and CD4 T cells after COVID-19. Which antigens these TCRs recognize remains unknown. TCRdb processed the PCR reads anew with MiXCR; each CDR3 protein has one entry. The sample yields about 5,400 distinct CDR3 sequences, about three fifths seen once. The sample consisted of CD4+ T cells from blood, cultured in vitro. The receptors originated from a human donor in good health. Each CDR3 is given with its conserved first and last residue. The order of the fields is D gene, clone size, V gene, J gene, CDR3 protein, CDR3 DNA. A D gene is named only where the DNA matches it firmly. Rows may omit the clone size; those that give it use once, few, many or a size class.

NA	NA	TRBV2	TRBJ1-1	CASRGPGSIKAAEAFF	TGTGCCAGCAGGGGTCCGGGAAGTATTAAGGCGGCTGAAGCTTTCTTT
NA	NA	TRBV25-1	TRBJ2-3	CASSYGGPSTDTQYF	TGTGCCAGCAGTTACGGGGGCCCTAGCACAGATACGCAGTATTTT
NA	NA	TRBV6-2/TRBV6-3	TRBJ1-2	CASSYGGRGEDGYTF	TGTGCCAGCAGTTACGGAGGTCGGGGTGAGGATGGCTACACCTTC
NA	NA	TRBV6-2/TRBV6-3	TRBJ1-5	CASSYGGWNQPQHF	TGTGCCAGCAGTTATGGGGGGTGGAATCAGCCCCAGCATTTT
NA	once	TRBV23-1	TRBJ2-3	CASSQSLCDTQYF	TGCGCCAGCAGTCAATCTTTATGCGATACGCAGTATTTT
TRBD1	few	TRBV6-1	TRBJ1-1	CASSEQPGTGEAFF	TGTGCCAGCAGTGAACAGCCCGGGACAGGGGAAGCTTTCTTT
NA	few	TRBV6-5	TRBJ2-5	CASSLQTQETQYF	TGTGCCAGCAGTTTACAGACCCAAGAGACCCAGTACTTC
NA	NA	TRBV18	TRBJ2-7	CASSSTPLSSYEQYF	TGTGCCAGCTCATCCACGCCCTTGAGCTCCTACGAGCAGTACTTC
TRBD2	NA	TRBV20-1	TRBJ2-2	CSASLASGVTGELFF	TGCAGTGCCTCTCTGGCTAGCGGGGTCACCGGGGAGCTGTTTTTT
NA	NA	TRBV5-4	TRBJ1-2	CASTGGPNYGYTF	TGTGCCAGCACCGGTGGACCTAACTATGGCTACACCTTC
TRBD1	NA	TRBV25-1	TRBJ1-2	CANSATGTGAYGYIF	TGTGCCAACAGTGCAACCGGGACAGGGGCCTATGGCTACATCTTC
TRBD2	NA	TRBV6-2/TRBV6-3	TRBJ2-1	CASSQITSGPYNEQFF	TGTGCCAGCAGCCAGATTACTAGCGGCCCCTACAATGAGCAGTTCTTC
NA	large	TRBV6-4	TRBJ1-5	CASSDSPSGNNQPQHF	TGTGCCAGCAGTGACTCGCCCTCAGGGAACAATCAGCCCCAGCATTTT
NA	NA	TRBV20-1	TRBJ2-1	CSADRAANYNEQFF	TGCAGTGCCGACAGAGCGGCTAACTACAATGAGCAGTTCTTC
TRBD2	NA	TRBV11-2	TRBJ2-3	CASSLAGGPTDTQYF	TGTGCCAGCAGCTTAGCGGGGGGGCCCACAGATACGCAGTATTTT